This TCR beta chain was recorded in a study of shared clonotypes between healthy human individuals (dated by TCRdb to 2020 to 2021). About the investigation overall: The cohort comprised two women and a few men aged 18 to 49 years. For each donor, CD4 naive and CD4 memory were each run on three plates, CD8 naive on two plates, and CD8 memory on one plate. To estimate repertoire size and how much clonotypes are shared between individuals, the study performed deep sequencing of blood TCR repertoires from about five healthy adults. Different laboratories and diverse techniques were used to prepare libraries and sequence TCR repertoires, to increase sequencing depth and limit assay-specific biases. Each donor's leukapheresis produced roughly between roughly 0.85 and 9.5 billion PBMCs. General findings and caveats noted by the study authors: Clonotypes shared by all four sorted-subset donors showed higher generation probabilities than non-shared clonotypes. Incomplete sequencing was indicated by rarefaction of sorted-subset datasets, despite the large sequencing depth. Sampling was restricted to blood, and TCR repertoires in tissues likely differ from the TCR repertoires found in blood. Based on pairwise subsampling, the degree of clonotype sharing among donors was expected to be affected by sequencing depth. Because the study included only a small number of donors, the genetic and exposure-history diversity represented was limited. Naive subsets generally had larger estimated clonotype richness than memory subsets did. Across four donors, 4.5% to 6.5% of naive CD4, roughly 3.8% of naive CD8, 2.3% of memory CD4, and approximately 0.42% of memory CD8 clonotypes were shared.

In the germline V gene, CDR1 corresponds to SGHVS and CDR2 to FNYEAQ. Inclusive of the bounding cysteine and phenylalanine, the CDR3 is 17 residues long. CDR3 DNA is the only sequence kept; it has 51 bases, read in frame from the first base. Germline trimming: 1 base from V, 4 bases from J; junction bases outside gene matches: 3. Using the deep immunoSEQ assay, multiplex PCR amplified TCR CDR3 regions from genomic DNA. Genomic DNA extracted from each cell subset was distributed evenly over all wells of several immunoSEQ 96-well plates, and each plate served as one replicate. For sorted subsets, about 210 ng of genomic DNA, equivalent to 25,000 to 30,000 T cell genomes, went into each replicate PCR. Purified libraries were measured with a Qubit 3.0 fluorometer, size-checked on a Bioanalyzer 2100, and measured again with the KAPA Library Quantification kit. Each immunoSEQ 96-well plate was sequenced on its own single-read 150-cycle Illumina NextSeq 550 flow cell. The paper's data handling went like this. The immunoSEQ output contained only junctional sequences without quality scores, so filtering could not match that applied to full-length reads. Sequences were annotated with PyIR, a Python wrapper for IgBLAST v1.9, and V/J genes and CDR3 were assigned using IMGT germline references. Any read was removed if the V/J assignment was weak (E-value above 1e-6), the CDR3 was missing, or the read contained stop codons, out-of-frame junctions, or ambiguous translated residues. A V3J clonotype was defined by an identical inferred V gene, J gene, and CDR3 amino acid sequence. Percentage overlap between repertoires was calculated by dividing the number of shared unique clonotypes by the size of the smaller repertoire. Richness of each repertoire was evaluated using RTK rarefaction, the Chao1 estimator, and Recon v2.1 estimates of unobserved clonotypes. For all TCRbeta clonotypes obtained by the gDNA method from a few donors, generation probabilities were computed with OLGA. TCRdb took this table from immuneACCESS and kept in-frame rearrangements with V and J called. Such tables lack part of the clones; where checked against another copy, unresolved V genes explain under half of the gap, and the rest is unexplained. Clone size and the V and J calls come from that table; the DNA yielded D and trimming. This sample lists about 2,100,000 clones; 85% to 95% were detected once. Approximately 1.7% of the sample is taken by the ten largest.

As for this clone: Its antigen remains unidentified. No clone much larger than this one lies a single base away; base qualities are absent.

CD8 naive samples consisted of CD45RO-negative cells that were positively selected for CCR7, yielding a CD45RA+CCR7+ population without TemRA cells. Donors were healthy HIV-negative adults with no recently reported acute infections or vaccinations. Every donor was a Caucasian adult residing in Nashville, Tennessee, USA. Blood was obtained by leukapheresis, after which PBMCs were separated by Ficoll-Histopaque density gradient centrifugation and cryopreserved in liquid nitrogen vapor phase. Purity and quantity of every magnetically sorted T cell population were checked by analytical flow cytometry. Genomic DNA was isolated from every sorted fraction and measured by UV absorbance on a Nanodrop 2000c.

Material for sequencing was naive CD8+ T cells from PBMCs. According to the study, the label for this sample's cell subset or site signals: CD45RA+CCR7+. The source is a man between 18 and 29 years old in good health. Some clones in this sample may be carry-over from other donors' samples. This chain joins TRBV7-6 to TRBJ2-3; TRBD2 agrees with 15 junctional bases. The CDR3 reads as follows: CASSLGTSGRAPDTQYF. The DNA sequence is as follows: TGTGCCAGCAGCTTAGGGACTAGCGGGAGGGCCCCAGATACGCAGTATTTT.